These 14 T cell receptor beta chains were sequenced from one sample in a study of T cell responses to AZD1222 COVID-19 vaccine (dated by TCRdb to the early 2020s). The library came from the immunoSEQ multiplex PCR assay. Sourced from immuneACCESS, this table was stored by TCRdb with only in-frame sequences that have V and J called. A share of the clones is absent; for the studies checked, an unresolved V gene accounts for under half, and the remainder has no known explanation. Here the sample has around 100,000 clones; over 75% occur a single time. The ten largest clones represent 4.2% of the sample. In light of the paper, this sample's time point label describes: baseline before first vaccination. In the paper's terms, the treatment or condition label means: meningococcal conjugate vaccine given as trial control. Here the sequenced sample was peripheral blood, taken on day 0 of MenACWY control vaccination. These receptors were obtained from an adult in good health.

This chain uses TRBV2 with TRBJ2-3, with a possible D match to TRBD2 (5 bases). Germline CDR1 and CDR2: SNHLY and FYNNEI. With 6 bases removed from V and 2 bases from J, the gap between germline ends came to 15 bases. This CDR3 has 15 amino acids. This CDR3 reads CASRPLGVDTDTQYF. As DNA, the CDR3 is TGTGCCAGCAGACCCCTCGGGGTGGACACAGATACGCAGTATTTT.

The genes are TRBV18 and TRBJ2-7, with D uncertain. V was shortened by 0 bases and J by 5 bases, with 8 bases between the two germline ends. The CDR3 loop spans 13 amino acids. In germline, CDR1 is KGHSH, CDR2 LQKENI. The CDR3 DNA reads TGTGCCAGCTCACCACCGGTATTCCACGAGCAGTACTTC. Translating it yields CASSPPVFHEQYF.

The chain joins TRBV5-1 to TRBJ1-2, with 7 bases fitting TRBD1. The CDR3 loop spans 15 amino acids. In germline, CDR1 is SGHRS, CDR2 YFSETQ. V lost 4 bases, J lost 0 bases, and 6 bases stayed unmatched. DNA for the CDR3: TGCGCCAGCAGCAGGCGACAGGGTTCTAACTATGGCTACACCTTC. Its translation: CASSRRQGSNYGYTF.

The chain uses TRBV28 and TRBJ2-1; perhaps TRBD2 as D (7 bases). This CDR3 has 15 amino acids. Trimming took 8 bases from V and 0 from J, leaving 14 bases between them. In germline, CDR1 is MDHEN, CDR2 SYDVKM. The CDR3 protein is CASRGAGGSYNEQFF. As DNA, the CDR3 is TGTGCCAGCCGGGGGGCCGGGGGCTCCTACAATGAGCAGTTCTTC.

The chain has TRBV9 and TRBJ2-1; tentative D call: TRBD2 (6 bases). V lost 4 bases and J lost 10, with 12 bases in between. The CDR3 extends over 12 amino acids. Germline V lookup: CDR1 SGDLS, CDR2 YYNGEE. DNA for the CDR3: TGTGCCAGCAGCACGCTCGCGGGAGAGCAGTTCTTC. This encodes CASSTLAGEQFF.

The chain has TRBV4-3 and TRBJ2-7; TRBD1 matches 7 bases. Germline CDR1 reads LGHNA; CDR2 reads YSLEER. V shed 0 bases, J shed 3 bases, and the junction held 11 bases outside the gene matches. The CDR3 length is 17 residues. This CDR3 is CASSQDLSRDSNYEQYF. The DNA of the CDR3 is TGCGCCAGCAGCCAAGATTTAAGCCGGGACAGCAACTACGAGCAGTACTTC.

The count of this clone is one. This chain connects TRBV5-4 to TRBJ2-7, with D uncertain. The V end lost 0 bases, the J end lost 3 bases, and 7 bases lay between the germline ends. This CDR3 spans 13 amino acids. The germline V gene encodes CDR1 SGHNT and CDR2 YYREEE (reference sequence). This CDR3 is CASSLANGYEQYF. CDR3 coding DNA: TGTGCCAGCAGCTTGGCCAACGGCTACGAGCAGTACTTC.

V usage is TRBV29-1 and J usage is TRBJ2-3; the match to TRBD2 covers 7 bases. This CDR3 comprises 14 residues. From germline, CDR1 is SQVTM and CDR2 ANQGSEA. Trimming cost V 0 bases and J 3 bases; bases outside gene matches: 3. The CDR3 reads CSVEDGGGTDTQYF. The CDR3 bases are TGCAGCGTTGAAGACGGCGGGGGAACAGATACGCAGTATTTT.

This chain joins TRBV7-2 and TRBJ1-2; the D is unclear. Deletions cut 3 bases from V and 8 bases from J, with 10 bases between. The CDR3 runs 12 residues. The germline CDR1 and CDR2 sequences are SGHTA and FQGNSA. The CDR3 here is CASSFRPEGYTF. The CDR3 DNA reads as TGTGCCAGCAGCTTTCGTCCGGAGGGCTACACCTTC.

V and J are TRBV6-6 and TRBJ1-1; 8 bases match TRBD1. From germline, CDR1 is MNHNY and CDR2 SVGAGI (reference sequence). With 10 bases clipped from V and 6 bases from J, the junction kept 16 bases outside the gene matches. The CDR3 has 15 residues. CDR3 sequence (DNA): TGTGCCACCACCAGGGGGCAGGTTAGTGGTCCTGAAGCTTTCTTT. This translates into CATTRGQVSGPEAFF.

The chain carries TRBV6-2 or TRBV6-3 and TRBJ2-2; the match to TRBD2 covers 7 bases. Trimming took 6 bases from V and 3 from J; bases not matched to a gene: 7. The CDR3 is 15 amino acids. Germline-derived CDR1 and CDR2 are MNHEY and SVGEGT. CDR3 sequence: CASSRTRTDTGELFF. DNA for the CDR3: TGTGCCAGCAGCAGGACTAGAACAGACACCGGGGAGCTGTTTTTT.

The CDR3 spells CASSYSGQGLSEQYF. In nucleotides, the CDR3 is TGTGCCAGCAGTTACTCGGGACAGGGTTTGTCCGAGCAGTACTTC. The rearrangement joins TRBV6-5 to TRBJ2-7; 9 bases match TRBD1. The CDR3 has 15 residues. The V gene end was trimmed by 0 bases and the J gene end by 6 bases; junction bases not matched to a gene: 6. Germline V gene lookup returns CDR1 MNHEY and CDR2 SVGAGI.

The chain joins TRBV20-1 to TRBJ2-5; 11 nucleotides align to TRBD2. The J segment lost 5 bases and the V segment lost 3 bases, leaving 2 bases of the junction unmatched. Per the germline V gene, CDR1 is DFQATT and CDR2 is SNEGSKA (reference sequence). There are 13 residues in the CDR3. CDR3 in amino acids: CSASSGGAETQYF. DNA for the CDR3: TGCAGTGCTAGTAGCGGGGGGGCGGAGACCCAGTACTTC.

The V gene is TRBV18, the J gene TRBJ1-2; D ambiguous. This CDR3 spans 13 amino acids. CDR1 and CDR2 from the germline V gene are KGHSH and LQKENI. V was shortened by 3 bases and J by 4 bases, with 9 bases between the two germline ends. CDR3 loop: CASSPDRIYGYTF. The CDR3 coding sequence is TGTGCCAGCTCACCGGACCGTATCTATGGCTACACCTTC.